These T cell receptor beta chains were read from a single sample in a study of T cell repertoires in cytomegalovirus infection. Their cognate antigens are unknown. TCRdb passed the reads through MiXCR, listing each CDR3 protein once. In the table there are about 69,000 distinct CDR3 sequences, about 30% of which are singletons. The sample was CD8+ T cells from cultured PBMCs, taken from culture after CMV antigen stimulation. These TCRs come from a human donor in good health (CMV status not recorded). Some clones in this sample may be carry-over from other donors' samples. Both conserved end residues are part of each CDR3. Each record gives: J gene, V gene, CDR3 protein.

>TRBJ2-5|TRBV28
CASSSSGGAIRETQYF
>TRBJ2-3|TRBV28
CASSSQHSTDTQYF
>TRBJ2-7|TRBV20-1
CSARDMTSGIKEQYF
>TRBJ1-4|TRBV5-1
CASSLRGANEKLFF
>TRBJ2-1|TRBV5-1
CASSLVEPSYNEQFF
>TRBJ2-1|TRBV5-6
CASTDRVGNEQFF
>TRBJ1-2|TRBV4-3
CASSHQAGGVCYTF
>TRBJ2-1|TRBV11-2
CASSYGPGDYNEQFF
>TRBJ2-7|TRBV2
CASRVTSGASYEQYF
>TRBJ1-4|TRBV12-3/TRBV12-4
CASSLGQGGHEKLFF
>TRBJ1-4|TRBV27
CASSPTLSRGRGEKLFF
>TRBJ1-6|TRBV7-6
CASSPVDFLNPNNSPLHF
>TRBJ2-3|TRBV29-1
CSVERGLAGAITDTQYF
>TRBJ1-2|TRBV7-8
CASSLEAANYGYTF